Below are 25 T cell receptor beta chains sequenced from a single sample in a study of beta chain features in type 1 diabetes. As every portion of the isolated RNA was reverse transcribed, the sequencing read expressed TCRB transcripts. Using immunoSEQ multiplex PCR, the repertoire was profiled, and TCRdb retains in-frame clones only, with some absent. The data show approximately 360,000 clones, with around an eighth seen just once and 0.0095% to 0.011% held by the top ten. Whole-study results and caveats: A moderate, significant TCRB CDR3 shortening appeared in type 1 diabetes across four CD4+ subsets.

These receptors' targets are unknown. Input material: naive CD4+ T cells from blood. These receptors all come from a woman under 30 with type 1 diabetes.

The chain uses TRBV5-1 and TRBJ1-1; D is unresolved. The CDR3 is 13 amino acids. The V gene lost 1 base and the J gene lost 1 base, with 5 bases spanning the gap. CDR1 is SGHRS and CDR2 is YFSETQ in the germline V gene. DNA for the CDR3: TGCGCCAGCAGCTTGACAGAGAACACTGAAGCTTTCTTT. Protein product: CASSLTENTEAFF.

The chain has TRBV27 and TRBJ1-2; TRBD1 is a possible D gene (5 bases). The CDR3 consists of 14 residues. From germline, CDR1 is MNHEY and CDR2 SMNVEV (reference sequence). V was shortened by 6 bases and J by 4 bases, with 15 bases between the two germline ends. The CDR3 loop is CASRFQGGGYGYTF. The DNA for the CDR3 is TGTGCCAGCAGATTTCAGGGAGGCGGCTATGGCTACACCTTC.

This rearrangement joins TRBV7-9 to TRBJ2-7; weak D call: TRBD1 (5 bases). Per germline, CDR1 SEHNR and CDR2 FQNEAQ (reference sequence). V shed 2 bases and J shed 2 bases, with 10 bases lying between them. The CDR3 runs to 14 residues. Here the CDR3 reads CASSLTLQAYEQYF. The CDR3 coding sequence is TGTGCCAGCAGCTTAACGCTACAGGCCTACGAGCAGTACTTC.

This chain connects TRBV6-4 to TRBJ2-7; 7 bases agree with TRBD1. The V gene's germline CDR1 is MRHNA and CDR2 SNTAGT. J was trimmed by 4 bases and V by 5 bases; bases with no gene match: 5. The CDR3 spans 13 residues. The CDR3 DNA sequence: TGTGCCAGCAGTTCGACAGGGTTTTACGAGCAGTACTTC. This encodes CASSSTGFYEQYF.

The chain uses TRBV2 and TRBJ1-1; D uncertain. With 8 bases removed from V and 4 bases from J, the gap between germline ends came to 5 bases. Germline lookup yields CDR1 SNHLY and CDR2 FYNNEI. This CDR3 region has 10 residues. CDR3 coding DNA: TGTGCCAGCCTCGGCACTGAAGCTTTCTTT. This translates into CASLGTEAFF.

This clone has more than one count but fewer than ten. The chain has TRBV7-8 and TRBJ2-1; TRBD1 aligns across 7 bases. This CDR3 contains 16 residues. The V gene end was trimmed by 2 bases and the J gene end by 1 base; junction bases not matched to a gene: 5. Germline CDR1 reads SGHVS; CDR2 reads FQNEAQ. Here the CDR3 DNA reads TGTGCCAGCAGCTTACGTACAGGGGTTTCCTACAATGAGCAGTTCTTC. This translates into CASSLRTGVSYNEQFF. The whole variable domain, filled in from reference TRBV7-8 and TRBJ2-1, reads GAGVSQSPRYKVAKRGQDVALRCDPISGHVSLFWYQQALGQGPEFLTYFQNEAQLDKSGLPSDRFFAERPEGSVSTLKIQRTQQEDSAVYLCASSLRTGVSYNEQFFGPGTRLTVL.

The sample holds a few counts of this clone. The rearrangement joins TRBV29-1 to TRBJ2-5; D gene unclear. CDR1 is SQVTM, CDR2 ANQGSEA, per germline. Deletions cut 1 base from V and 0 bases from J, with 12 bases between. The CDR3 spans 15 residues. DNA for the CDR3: TGCAGCGTTGAAGGCGGATTCCCCCACCAAGAGACCCAGTACTTC. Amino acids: CSVEGGFPHQETQYF.

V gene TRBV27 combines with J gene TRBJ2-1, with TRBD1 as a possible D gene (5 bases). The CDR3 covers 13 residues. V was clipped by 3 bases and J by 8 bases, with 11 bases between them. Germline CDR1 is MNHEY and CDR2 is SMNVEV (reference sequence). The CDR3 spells CASSFTVGHEQFF. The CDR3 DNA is TGTGCCAGCAGTTTTACGGTGGGGCATGAGCAGTTCTTC.

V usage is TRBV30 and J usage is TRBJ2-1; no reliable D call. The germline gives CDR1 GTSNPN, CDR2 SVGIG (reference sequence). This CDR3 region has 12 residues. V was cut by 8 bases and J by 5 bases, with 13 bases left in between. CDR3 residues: CAGNEADNEQFF. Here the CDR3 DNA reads TGTGCCGGCAATGAGGCGGACAATGAGCAGTTCTTC.

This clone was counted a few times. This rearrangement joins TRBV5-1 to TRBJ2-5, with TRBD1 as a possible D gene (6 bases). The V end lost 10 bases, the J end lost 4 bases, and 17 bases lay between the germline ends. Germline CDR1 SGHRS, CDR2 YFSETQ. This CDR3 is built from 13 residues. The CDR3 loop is CACRNRVGETQYF. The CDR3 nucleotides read TGCGCCTGCCGAAACAGGGTGGGAGAGACCCAGTACTTC.

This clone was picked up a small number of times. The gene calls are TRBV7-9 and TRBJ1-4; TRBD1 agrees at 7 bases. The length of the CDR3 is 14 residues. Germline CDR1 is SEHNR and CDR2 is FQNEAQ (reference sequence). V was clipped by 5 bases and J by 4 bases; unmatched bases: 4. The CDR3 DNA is TGTGCCAGCAGCCCGGGACAGAATAATGAAAAACTGTTTTTT. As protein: CASSPGQNNEKLFF.

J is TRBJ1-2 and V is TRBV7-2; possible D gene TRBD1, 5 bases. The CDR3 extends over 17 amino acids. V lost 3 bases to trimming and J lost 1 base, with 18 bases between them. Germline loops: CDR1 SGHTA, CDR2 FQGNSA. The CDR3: CASSFPRGSLNNYGYTF. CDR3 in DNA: TGTGCCAGCAGCTTCCCCCGGGGGTCCCTAAATAACTATGGCTACACCTTC.

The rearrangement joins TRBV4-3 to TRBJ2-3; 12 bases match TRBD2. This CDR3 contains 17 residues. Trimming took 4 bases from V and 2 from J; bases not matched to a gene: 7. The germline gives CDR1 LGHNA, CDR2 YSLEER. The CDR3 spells CASSPSLAGGFTDTQYF. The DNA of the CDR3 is TGCGCCAGCAGCCCCTCTCTAGCGGGAGGGTTCACAGATACGCAGTATTTT.

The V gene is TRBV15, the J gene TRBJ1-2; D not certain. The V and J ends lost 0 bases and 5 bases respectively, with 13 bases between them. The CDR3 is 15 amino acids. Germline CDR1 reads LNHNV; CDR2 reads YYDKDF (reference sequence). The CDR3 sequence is CATSRDREVGYGYTF. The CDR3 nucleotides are TGTGCCACCAGCAGAGATCGGGAAGTGGGATATGGCTACACCTTC. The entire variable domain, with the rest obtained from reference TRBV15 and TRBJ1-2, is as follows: DAMVIQNPRYQVTQFGKPVTLSCSQTLNHNVMYWYQQKSSQAPKLLFHYYDKDFNNEADTPDNFQSRRPNTSFCFLDIRSPGLGDTAMYLCATSRDREVGYGYTFGSGTRLTVV.

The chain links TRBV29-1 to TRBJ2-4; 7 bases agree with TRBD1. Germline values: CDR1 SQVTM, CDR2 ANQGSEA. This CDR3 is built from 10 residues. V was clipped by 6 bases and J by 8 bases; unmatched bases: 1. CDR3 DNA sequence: TGCAGCGTAGGACAGGACATTCAGTACTTC. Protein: CSVGQDIQYF.

The CDR3 region is CASSPGLAGEGYEQYF. The CDR3 nucleotides are TGTGCCAGCAGCCCGGGACTAGCGGGAGAAGGGTACGAGCAGTACTTC. The chain recombines TRBV7-9 with TRBJ2-7, with 14 bases aligning to TRBD2. CDR3 length: 16 amino acids. The germline CDR1 and CDR2 sequences are SEHNR and FQNEAQ (reference sequence). The junction had 7 bases not matched to a gene; V was cut back by 5 bases and J by 4 bases.

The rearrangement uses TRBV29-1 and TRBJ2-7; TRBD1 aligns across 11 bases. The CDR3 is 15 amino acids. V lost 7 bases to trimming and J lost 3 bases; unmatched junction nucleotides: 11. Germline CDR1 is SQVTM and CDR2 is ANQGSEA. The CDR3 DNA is TGCAGCGCCAGAAAGGGACAGGGGGGGAACTACGAGCAGTACTTC. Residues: CSARKGQGGNYEQYF.

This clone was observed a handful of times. The CDR3, as DNA: TGCGCCAGCAGCCAGGGACGGACAGACTACAATGAGCAGTTCTTC. Protein product: CASSQGRTDYNEQFF. The chain employs TRBV4-3 and TRBJ2-1, with D maybe TRBD1 (6 bases). The CDR3 is 15 residues long. Trimming took off 3 bases at V and 3 bases at J, with 12 bases between the two ends. Germline values: CDR1 LGHNA, CDR2 YSLEER.

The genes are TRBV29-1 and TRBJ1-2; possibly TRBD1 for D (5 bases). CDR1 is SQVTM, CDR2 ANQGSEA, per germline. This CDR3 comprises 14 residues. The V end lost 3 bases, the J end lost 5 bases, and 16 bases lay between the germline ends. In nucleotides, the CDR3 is TGCAGCGTTGACTCGGTCAGACAGTCATATGGCTACACCTTC. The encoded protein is CSVDSVRQSYGYTF.

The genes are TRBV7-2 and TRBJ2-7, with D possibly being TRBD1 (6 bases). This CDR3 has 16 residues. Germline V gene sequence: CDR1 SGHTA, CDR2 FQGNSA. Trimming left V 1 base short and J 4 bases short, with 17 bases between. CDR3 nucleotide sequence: TGTGCCAGCAGCTTAGTCGGGACAAACTCAAATTACGAGCAGTACTTC. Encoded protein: CASSLVGTNSNYEQYF.

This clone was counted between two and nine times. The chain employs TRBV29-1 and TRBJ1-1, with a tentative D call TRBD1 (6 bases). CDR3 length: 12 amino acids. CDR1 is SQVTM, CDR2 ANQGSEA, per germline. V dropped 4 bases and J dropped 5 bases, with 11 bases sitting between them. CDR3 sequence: CSVVQGITEAFF. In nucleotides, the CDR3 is TGCAGCGTTGTGCAGGGGATAACTGAAGCTTTCTTT.

The CDR3 DNA reads TGCAGCGTTGTCGGGAGCGGGGGGCGCGAGCAGTACTTC. It yields the protein CSVVGSGGREQYF. The V and J genes are TRBV29-1 and TRBJ2-7, with 9 bases fitting TRBD2. Per the germline V gene, CDR1 is SQVTM and CDR2 is ANQGSEA. The CDR3 totals 13 residues. J was trimmed by 6 bases and V by 4 bases; bases with no gene match: 7.

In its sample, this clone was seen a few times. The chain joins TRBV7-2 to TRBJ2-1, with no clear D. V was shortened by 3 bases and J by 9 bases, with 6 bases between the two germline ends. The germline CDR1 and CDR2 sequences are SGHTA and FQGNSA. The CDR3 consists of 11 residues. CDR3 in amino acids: CASSLSTEQFF. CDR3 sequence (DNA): TGTGCCAGCAGCTTGAGTACTGAGCAGTTCTTC.

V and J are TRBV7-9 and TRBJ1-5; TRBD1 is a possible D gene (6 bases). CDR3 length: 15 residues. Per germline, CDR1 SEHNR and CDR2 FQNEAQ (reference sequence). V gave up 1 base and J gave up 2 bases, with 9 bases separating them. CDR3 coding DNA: TGTGCCAGCAGCTTAGTCAGGGGAGGCAATCAGCCCCAGCATTTT. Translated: CASSLVRGGNQPQHF.

CDR3 DNA sequence: TGTGCCAGCAGCTTGGCTCATGGCTACACCTTC. This sequence encodes CASSLAHGYTF. The chain joins TRBV5-6 to TRBJ1-2; the D is unclear. Trimming pared 0 bases from V and 6 bases from J, leaving 3 bases between. This CDR3 comprises 11 residues. From germline, CDR1 is SGHDT and CDR2 YYEEEE.